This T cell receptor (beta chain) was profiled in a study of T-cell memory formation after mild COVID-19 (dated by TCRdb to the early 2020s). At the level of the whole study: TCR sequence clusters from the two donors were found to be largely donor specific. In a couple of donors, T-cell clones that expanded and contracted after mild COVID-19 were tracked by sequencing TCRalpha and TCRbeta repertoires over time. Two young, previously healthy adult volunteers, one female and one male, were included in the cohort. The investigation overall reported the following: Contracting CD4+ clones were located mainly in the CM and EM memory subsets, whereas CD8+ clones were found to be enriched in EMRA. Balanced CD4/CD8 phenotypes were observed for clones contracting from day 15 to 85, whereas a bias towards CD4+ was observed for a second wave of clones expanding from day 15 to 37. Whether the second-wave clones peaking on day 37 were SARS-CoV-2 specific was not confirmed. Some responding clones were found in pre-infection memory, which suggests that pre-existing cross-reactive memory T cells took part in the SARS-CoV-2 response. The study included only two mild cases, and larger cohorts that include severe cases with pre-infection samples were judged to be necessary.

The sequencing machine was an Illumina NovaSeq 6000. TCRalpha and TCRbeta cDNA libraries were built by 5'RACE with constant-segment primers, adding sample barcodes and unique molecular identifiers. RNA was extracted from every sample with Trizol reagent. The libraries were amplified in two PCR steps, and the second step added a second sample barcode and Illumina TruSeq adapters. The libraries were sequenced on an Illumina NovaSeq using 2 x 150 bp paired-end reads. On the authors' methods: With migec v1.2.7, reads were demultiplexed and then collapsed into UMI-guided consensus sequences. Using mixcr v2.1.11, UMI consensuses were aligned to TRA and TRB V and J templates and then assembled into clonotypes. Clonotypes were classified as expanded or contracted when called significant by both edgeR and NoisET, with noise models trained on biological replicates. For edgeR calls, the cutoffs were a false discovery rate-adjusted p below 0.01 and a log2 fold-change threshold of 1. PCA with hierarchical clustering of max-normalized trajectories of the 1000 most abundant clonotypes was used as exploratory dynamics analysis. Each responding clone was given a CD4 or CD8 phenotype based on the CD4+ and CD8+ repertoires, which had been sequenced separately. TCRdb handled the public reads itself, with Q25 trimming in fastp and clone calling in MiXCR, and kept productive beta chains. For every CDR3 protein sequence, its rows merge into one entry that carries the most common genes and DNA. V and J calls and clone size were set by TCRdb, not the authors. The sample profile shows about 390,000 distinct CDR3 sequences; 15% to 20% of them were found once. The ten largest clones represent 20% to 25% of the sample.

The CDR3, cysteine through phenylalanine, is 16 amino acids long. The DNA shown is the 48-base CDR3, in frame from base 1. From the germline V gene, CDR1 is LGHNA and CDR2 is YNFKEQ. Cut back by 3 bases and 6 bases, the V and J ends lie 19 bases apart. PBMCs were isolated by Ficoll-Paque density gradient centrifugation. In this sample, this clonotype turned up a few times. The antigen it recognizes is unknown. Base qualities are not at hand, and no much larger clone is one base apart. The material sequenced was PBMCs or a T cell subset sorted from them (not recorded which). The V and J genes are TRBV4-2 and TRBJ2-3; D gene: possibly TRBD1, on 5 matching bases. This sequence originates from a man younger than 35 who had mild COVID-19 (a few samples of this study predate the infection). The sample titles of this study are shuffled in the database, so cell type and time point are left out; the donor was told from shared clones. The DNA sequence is TGTGCCAGCAGCCAGGCAGAGACAGTCGCCGGGGATACGCAGTATTTT. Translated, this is CASSQAETVAGDTQYF.